This passage covers 24 T cell receptor beta chains from one sample sequenced in a study of PD-1 blockade in classical Hodgkin lymphoma. As to time point: cycle 4 day 1 (C4D1), after 6 weeks of nivolumab. Each of the patients experienced relapse following autologous stem cell transplantation, and their brentuximab vedotin exposure differed. Isolation of CD4+ T cells from thawed PBMCs was performed by magnetic negative selection. Assay: immunoSEQ multiplex PCR; the TCRdb copy retains only in-frame clones and omits some. Of more than 20,000 clones in the sample, 70% to 80% were seen once. The sequenced sample was CD4+ T cells from blood, obtained before the fourth cycle of nivolumab. These receptors all come from a human donor with classical Hodgkin lymphoma.

In this sample, this clone turned up once. The V gene is TRBV28, the J gene TRBJ2-1; 7 bases are a match to TRBD1. The CDR3 is 15 amino acids. Germline loops: CDR1 MDHEN, CDR2 SYDVKM. Trimming cost V 3 bases and J 2 bases; bases outside gene matches: 4. The CDR3 is CASSFRGQAYNEQFF. CDR3 in DNA: TGTGCCAGCAGTTTTAGAGGACAGGCCTACAATGAGCAGTTCTTC.

The J gene is TRBJ2-5, the V gene TRBV7-2; D not certain. CDR1 and CDR2 from the germline V gene are SGHTA and FQGNSA. The CDR3 is 14 residues long. V dropped 5 bases and J dropped 5 bases, with 15 bases sitting between them. This chain's CDR3 is CASSPSTLLETQYF. The CDR3 DNA follows: TGTGCCAGCAGCCCCTCGACCCTATTGGAGACCCAGTACTTC. Full variable domain (missing parts from reference TRBV7-2 and TRBJ2-5): GAGVSQSPSNKVTEKGKDVELRCDPISGHTALYWYRQSLGQGLEFLIYFQGNSAPDKSGLPSDRFSAERTGGSVSTLTIQRTQQEDSAVYLCASSPSTLLETQYFGPGTRLLVL.

Notes on this clone: At one boundary the junction diverges from the germline segment, which might be a read error. The J gene is TRBJ2-5, the V gene TRBV7-7, with D possibly called TRBD1 or TRBD2 (5 bases each). This CDR3 has 14 amino acids. In germline, CDR1 is SSHAT, CDR2 FNYEAQ (reference sequence). The CDR3 DNA reads as TGTGCTAGCAGCTTAGCCGGACAAGAGGGGACCCAGTACTTC. Its translation: CASSLAGQEGTQYF.

This clone was picked up a small number of times. The chain joins TRBV18 to TRBJ1-2, with no clear D. Germline CDR1 and CDR2: KGHSH and LQKENI. The CDR3 sequence is 13 residues long. V lost 3 bases, J lost 1 base, and 6 bases lay in between. As DNA, the CDR3 is TGTGCCAGCTCACCGCAGATTAACTATGGCTACACCTTC. Translating it yields CASSPQINYGYTF.

The chain recombines TRBV7-9 with TRBJ2-1; D ambiguous. The CDR3 sequence is 15 residues long. CDR1 and CDR2 from the germline V gene are SEHNR and FQNEAQ (reference sequence). Trimming removed 2 bases at V and 6 bases at J, with 14 bases between. This CDR3 is CASSLMKNTGNEQFF. CDR3 in DNA: TGTGCCAGCAGCTTAATGAAAAACACGGGCAATGAGCAGTTCTTC.

This sequence joins TRBV2 and TRBJ2-5; D might be TRBD2 (5 bases). The V and J ends lost 4 bases and 4 bases respectively, with 13 bases between them. Germline V gene lookup returns CDR1 SNHLY and CDR2 FYNNEI. This CDR3 has 14 amino acids. DNA for the CDR3: TGTGCCAGCAGTGGAGGTTTAGGGAGAGAGACCCAGTACTTC. Amino acid sequence: CASSGGLGRETQYF.

The chain recombines TRBV2 with TRBJ1-2, with TRBD1 matching over 8 bases. CDR1 is SNHLY and CDR2 is FYNNEI in the germline V gene. The CDR3 sequence is 12 residues long. V lost 9 bases, J lost 5 bases, and 5 bases stayed unmatched. This CDR3 reads CASDRQGYGYTF. CDR3 DNA sequence: TGTGCCAGTGACAGACAGGGGTATGGCTACACCTTC.

The gene calls are TRBV4-2 and TRBJ1-1; weak D call: TRBD1 (5 bases). Germline V CDR1 and CDR2: LGHNA, YNFKEQ. Trimming shortened V by 5 bases and J by 1 base, and 17 bases separated the two germline ends. The CDR3 extends over 16 amino acids. CDR3 region: CASSLWVLGRNTEAFF. The DNA of the CDR3 is TGTGCCAGCAGCTTGTGGGTCCTGGGACGGAACACTGAAGCTTTCTTT.

Judged by abundance, this clone is medium-sized. V and J are TRBV25-1 and TRBJ2-4; D might be TRBD2 (6 bases). V was cut by 2 bases and J by 5 bases, with 16 bases left in between. CDR1 is MGHDK and CDR2 is SYGVNS in the germline V gene. CDR3 size: 16 residues. The CDR3 nucleotides are TGTGCCAGCAGTGAACGGGGCCGGGGAGGCCAAAACATTCAGTACTTC. Encoded protein: CASSERGRGGQNIQYF.

This clone was recorded a few times. The chain links TRBV19 to TRBJ1-5, with 10 bases that match TRBD1. Looked up from germline, CDR1 is LNHDA and CDR2 is SQIVND (reference sequence). The junction had 3 bases not matched to a gene; V was cut back by 3 bases and J by 4 bases. The CDR3 has 15 residues. Here the CDR3 DNA reads TGTGCCAGTAGTATCGGACAGGGGGAGAATCAGCCCCAGCATTTT. Translation: CASSIGQGENQPQHF.

This chain joins TRBV2 and TRBJ1-1, with no clear D. V was trimmed by 8 bases and J by 1 base, leaving 17 bases between them. Germline CDR1 is SNHLY and CDR2 is FYNNEI. The CDR3 has 15 amino acids. The DNA for the CDR3 is TGTGCCAGCTCTGTAGGGATTCCGGCGAACACTGAAGCTTTCTTT. It specifies CASSVGIPANTEAFF.

The rearrangement joins TRBV9 to TRBJ2-5, with a weak D call TRBD2 (7 bases). The V gene's germline CDR1 is SGDLS and CDR2 YYNGEE. The CDR3 runs 17 residues. V dropped 3 bases and J dropped 4 bases, with 22 bases sitting between them. The CDR3 DNA is TGTGCCAGCAGCGCCGGGGGGCGGGGGTTTATTAGAGAGACCCAGTACTTC. Protein sequence: CASSAGGRGFIRETQYF.

The chain links TRBV6-5 to TRBJ1-6, with D perhaps matching TRBD1 (5 bases). In germline, CDR1 is MNHEY, CDR2 SVGAGI. V was cut by 4 bases and J by 8 bases, with 12 bases left in between. The CDR3 sequence is 14 residues long. The CDR3 DNA reads as TGTGCCAGCAGTTGGTCAGGGTGGGATTCACCCCTCCACTTT. It is translated as CASSWSGWDSPLHF.

The chain joins TRBV5-1 to TRBJ1-3; the D gene is possibly TRBD1 (6 bases). The CDR3 spans 17 residues. The V end lost 0 bases, the J end lost 3 bases, and 16 bases lay between the germline ends. Germline V gene lookup returns CDR1 SGHRS and CDR2 YFSETQ. The CDR3: CASSLEARGVFGNTIYF. In nucleotides, the CDR3 is TGCGCCAGCAGCTTGGAAGCCAGGGGAGTATTTGGAAACACCATATATTTT.

The CDR3 reads CSARVPQGLLV. In DNA form, the CDR3 reads TGCAGTGCTAGAGTTCCCCAGGGTCTGTTAGTC. J is TRBJ2-7 and V is TRBV20-1; maybe TRBD1 (5 bases). Germline CDR1 DFQATT, CDR2 SNEGSKA (reference sequence). This CDR3 has 11 amino acids.

This clone is categorized as medium-sized. J is TRBJ2-1 and V is TRBV19; the D is unclear. The V gene's germline CDR1 is LNHDA and CDR2 SQIVND (reference sequence). The CDR3 consists of 15 residues. Trimming pared 6 bases from V and 6 bases from J, leaving 18 bases between. CDR3 in DNA: TGTGCCAGTAGGTCACCTCATTCTGCTGGCAATGAGCAGTTCTTC. It codes for CASRSPHSAGNEQFF.

V usage is TRBV5-1 and J usage is TRBJ2-1; 7 positions agree with TRBD2. Trimming cost V 4 bases and J 7 bases; bases outside gene matches: 14. The CDR3 sequence is 16 residues long. CDR1 is SGHRS, CDR2 YFSETQ, per germline. The CDR3 DNA reads TGCGCCAGCAGCGGGTCTAGCGGACAAGAAGCTAATGAGCAGTTCTTC. This translates into CASSGSSGQEANEQFF.

The chain recombines TRBV11-1 with TRBJ2-3; 8 nucleotides line up with TRBD2. The V segment lost 5 bases and the J segment 0 bases; nucleotides outside the gene matches: 7. This CDR3 region has 16 residues. CDR1 and CDR2 from the germline V gene are SGHAT and FQDESV (reference sequence). The CDR3 spells CASSIPGLGSTDTQYF. The DNA for the CDR3 is TGTGCCAGCAGCATACCGGGACTAGGGAGCACAGATACGCAGTATTTT.

This chain links TRBV11-2 with TRBJ1-1, with D uncertain. CDR3 length: 12 residues. Germline V gene data show CDR1 as SGHAT and CDR2 as FQNNGV. Deletions cut 5 bases from V and 5 bases from J, with 9 bases between. CDR3 nucleotides: TGTGCCAGCAGCGGGATGTGGACTGAAGCTTTCTTT. It yields the protein CASSGMWTEAFF.

This rearrangement joins TRBV10-3 to TRBJ2-7, with 9 bases matching TRBD2. This CDR3 is built from 14 residues. Germline V gene data show CDR1 as ENHRY and CDR2 as SYGVKD. V lost 3 bases and J lost 9; bases outside the gene matches: 9. The CDR3 DNA sequence: TGTGCCATCAGTGATGGCGGGGGGGCTTATGGGCAGTACTTC. Its protein is CAISDGGGAYGQYF.

The chain recombines TRBV28 with TRBJ1-5; 7 bases agree with TRBD1. CDR1 is MDHEN and CDR2 is SYDVKM in the germline V gene. The CDR3 loop spans 15 amino acids. V was pared by 10 bases and J by 1 base, with 10 bases of the junction left unmatched. Here the CDR3 reads CATTTGTRSNQPQHF. The CDR3 DNA reads as TGTGCCACGACGACAGGGACGAGGAGCAATCAGCCCCAGCATTTT. Drawing the rest from reference TRBV28 and TRBJ1-5, the complete variable domain is DVKVTQSSRYLVKRTGEKVFLECVQDMDHENMFWYRQDPGLGLRLIYFSYDVKMKEKGDIPEGYSVSREKKERFSLILESASTNQTSMYLCATTTGTRSNQPQHFGDGTRLSIL.

This clone was seen a few times. The chain is built from TRBV7-2 and TRBJ2-7, with D possibly being TRBD1 or TRBD2 (5 bases each). This CDR3 is 13 amino acids long. The germline V gene encodes CDR1 SGHTA and CDR2 FQGNSA. V lost 2 bases to trimming and J lost 7 bases, with 12 bases between them. The CDR3 DNA reads TGTGCCAGCAGCTTATTTCCGGGACGAGAGCAGTACTTC. Translating it yields CASSLFPGREQYF.

V gene TRBV28 combines with J gene TRBJ1-2; 8 bases map to TRBD1. Losses at the gene ends were 7 bases for V and 1 base for J; bases not matched to a gene: 8. The CDR3 is 15 amino acids. Germline CDR1 is MDHEN and CDR2 is SYDVKM. CDR3 amino acids: CASTSQGALNYGYTF. The CDR3 DNA sequence: TGTGCCAGCACCTCCCAGGGGGCCCTTAACTATGGCTACACCTTC.

V and J are TRBV6-6 and TRBJ1-3; D perhaps matches TRBD1 (6 bases). Germline lookup yields CDR1 MNHNY and CDR2 SVGAGI (reference sequence). The V and J ends lost 1 base and 2 bases respectively, with 12 bases between them. This CDR3 is built from 16 residues. CDR3 protein: CASSYFPGHTGNTIYF. DNA for the CDR3: TGTGCCAGCAGTTACTTCCCGGGACATACTGGAAACACCATATATTTT.